This T cell receptor (beta chain) was recorded in a study of tumor and adjacent non-tumor tissue in lung cancer. Study overall: The patients, 10 men and 4 or 5 women, were 31 to 76 with stage I to III disease. On average, productive TCRbeta reads reached about 4.17 million per sample.

On this clonotype: A read error may produce the germline difference seen at one junction end.

No cell sorting was done before RNA was extracted from the tissue. Newly diagnosed lung cancer patients had thoracic surgery in China, August–late 2014, without prior chemotherapy. CDR1 is LGHNA and CDR2 is YSLEER in the germline V gene. The CDR3 is made up of 15 amino acids. A modified ARM-PCR protocol with three rounds of nested PCR amplified TCRbeta. TCRdb called the multiplex PCR reads again in MiXCR, with one record for every CDR3 protein. The sample holds approximately 120,000 distinct CDR3 sequences, approximately 66% seen once. Material: lung tumor tissue. The chain recombines TRBV4-3 with TRBJ1-1; no reliable D call. The sequence derives from a man aged 25 to 45 with non-small cell lung cancer. CDR3 DNA sequence: TGCGACAGCAGCCCCATTGTACGGTCGCCCACTGAAGCTTTCTTC. Protein product: CDSSPIVRSPTEAFF.